Shown below are 22 T cell receptor beta chains from a single sample sequenced in a study of OX40 agonist ivuxolimab in advanced cancers. Assay: immunoSEQ multiplex PCR; the TCRdb copy retains only in-frame clones and omits some. Among roughly 11,000 clones, about 75% were seen once, and the ten largest hold roughly 29%. The material sequenced was CD4+ or CD8+ T cells sorted from blood, taken in a trial of the OX40 agonist ivuxolimab. The source is an adult with an advanced solid tumor such as melanoma, head and neck, liver or kidney cancer.

The chain recombines TRBV4-2 with TRBJ2-7, with D uncertain. The germline V and J ends were trimmed by 2 bases and 1 base, with 6 bases remaining between them. There are 13 residues in the CDR3. Germline values: CDR1 LGHNA, CDR2 YNFKEQ. CDR3 sequence (DNA): TGTGCCAGCAGCCAATTGACATCCTACGAGCAGTACTTC. Amino acid sequence: CASSQLTSYEQYF.

Details on this clone: Distinct nucleotide sequences in the sample also encode this CDR3. The genes are TRBV28 and TRBJ1-5; 8 positions match TRBD1. Germline CDR1 reads MDHEN; CDR2 reads SYDVKM. The CDR3 length is 15 residues. Trimming at V came to 2 bases and at J to 7 bases, leaving 7 bases not matched to a gene. CDR3 loop: CASSLGQGYRQPQHF. The CDR3, as DNA: TGTGCCAGCAGTTTAGGACAGGGTTATCGGCAGCCCCAGCATTTT.

The chain recombines TRBV5-4 with TRBJ1-2, with unresolved D. The V gene lost 1 base and the J gene lost 2 bases, with 12 bases spanning the gap. This CDR3 region has 15 residues. Germline V gene data show CDR1 as SGHNT and CDR2 as YYREEE (reference sequence). The CDR3 bases are TGTGCCAGCAGCTTGCGGGCGGAGGACAACTATGGCTACACCTTC. Translated: CASSLRAEDNYGYTF.

This clone was seen once. This sequence joins TRBV9 and TRBJ2-5; 7 positions agree with TRBD2. The CDR3 covers 16 residues. Losses at the gene ends were 4 bases for V and 2 bases for J; bases not matched to a gene: 11. Germline CDR1 and CDR2: SGDLS and YYNGEE. This chain's CDR3 is CASSPSTGTMQETQYF. DNA of the CDR3: TGTGCCAGCAGCCCATCCACCGGGACTATGCAAGAGACCCAGTACTTC.

V and J are TRBV27 and TRBJ2-2; 15 bases are a match to TRBD2. Germline CDR1 and CDR2: MNHEY and SMNVEV (reference sequence). The CDR3 contains 19 residues. The ends lost 6 bases at V and 6 bases at J; junction bases unmatched: 14. The chain's CDR3 is CASSLDGLAGGVGSGELFF. CDR3 DNA: TGTGCCAGCAGCTTGGACGGACTAGCGGGAGGGGTTGGATCCGGGGAGCTGTTTTTT.

The CDR3, as DNA: TGCAGCGCGGGTCGGGAGGTCTATAATGAGCAGTTCTTC. Translating gives CSAGREVYNEQFF. The chain recombines TRBV29-1 with TRBJ2-1; 7 bases align to TRBD2. The junction had 10 bases not matched to a gene; V was cut back by 7 bases and J by 7 bases. Germline values: CDR1 SQVTM, CDR2 ANQGSEA. This CDR3 comprises 13 residues.

This clone was detected a few times. V usage is TRBV4-3 and J usage is TRBJ2-3; 7 bases are shared with TRBD1. Germline values: CDR1 LGHNA, CDR2 YSLEER. CDR3 length: 17 residues. V shed 4 bases and J 2 bases; nucleotides not matched to a gene: 12. The CDR3 protein is CASSPRGTGQNTDTQYF. CDR3 DNA sequence: TGCGCCAGCAGCCCCCGGGGCACGGGACAGAACACAGATACGCAGTATTTT.

This clone was detected a few times. The chain links TRBV6-1 to TRBJ1-2; no definite D call. V gave up 1 base and J gave up 8 bases, with 17 bases separating them. This CDR3 is built from 15 residues. Germline values: CDR1 MNHNS, CDR2 SASEGT. CDR3 protein: CASSEEFWTSPGYTF. The CDR3 bases are TGTGCCAGCAGTGAAGAATTCTGGACCTCACCCGGCTACACCTTC.

The chain combines TRBV18 with TRBJ2-1, with D perhaps matching TRBD1 (5 bases). Germline V gene sequence: CDR1 KGHSH, CDR2 LQKENI. This CDR3 is built from 14 residues. V was pared by 2 bases and J by 4 bases, with 9 bases between. CDR3 nucleotides: TGTGCCAGCTCACCAAGAGACAGATACAATGAGCAGTTCTTC. This encodes CASSPRDRYNEQFF.

The table lists this clone with a few counts. The chain employs TRBV19 and TRBJ1-1; D not certain. The CDR3 totals 14 residues. The V gene lost 3 bases and the J gene lost 5 bases, with 13 bases spanning the gap. CDR1 and CDR2 from the germline V gene are LNHDA and SQIVND (reference sequence). CDR3 amino acids: CASSMSAVGTEAFF. For the CDR3, the DNA is TGTGCCAGTAGTATGAGCGCGGTCGGTACTGAAGCTTTCTTT.

The V call is TRBV6-5, the J call TRBJ2-7, with 11 positions matching TRBD1. CDR1 and CDR2 from the germline V gene are MNHEY and SVGAGI. The CDR3 is 13 residues long. J gave up 5 bases and V 6 bases, and 3 bases lay outside the gene matches. This CDR3 reads CASRGQGAHEQYF. The CDR3, as DNA: TGTGCCAGCAGAGGACAGGGGGCCCACGAGCAGTACTTC.

This sequence joins TRBV27 and TRBJ1-2, with 9 bases identical to TRBD1. The CDR3 loop spans 15 amino acids. V lost 6 bases, J lost 5 bases, and 10 bases stayed unmatched. The V gene's germline CDR1 is MNHEY and CDR2 SMNVEV (reference sequence). The CDR3 region is CASSPLGQGYYGYTF. The DNA of the CDR3 is TGTGCCAGCAGCCCACTGGGACAGGGCTATTATGGCTACACCTTC.

The chain links TRBV6-6 to TRBJ1-1, with D uncertain. The germline CDR1 and CDR2 sequences are MNHNY and SVGAGI (reference sequence). The CDR3 is made up of 14 amino acids. The ends were cut back, 5 bases at V and 1 base at J, with 11 bases in the middle. The CDR3 DNA follows: TGTGCCAGCAGTCTCCTCGGCCGGAACACTGAAGCTTTCTTT. Translation gives CASSLLGRNTEAFF.

This clone was seen a single time. J is TRBJ1-5 and V is TRBV6-9; a possible D gene is TRBD1 (5 bases). The germline V gene has CDR1 MNHGY and CDR2 SVAAGI. The CDR3 loop spans 14 amino acids. Trimming took off 5 bases at V and 1 base at J, with 9 bases between the two ends. Here the CDR3 reads CASSHRDSNQPQHF. CDR3 DNA: TGTGCCAGCAGTCACCGGGACAGCAATCAGCCCCAGCATTTT.

The chain links TRBV27 to TRBJ1-2, with 7 bases that match TRBD1. V was clipped by 4 bases and J by 7 bases; unmatched bases: 9. This CDR3 has 14 residues. Germline V gene sequence: CDR1 MNHEY, CDR2 SMNVEV (reference sequence). Written as DNA, the CDR3 is TGTGCCAGCAGTTCCACAGGGGCAAAAGGTGGCTACACCTTC. It translates to CASSSTGAKGGYTF.

The rearrangement uses TRBV28 and TRBJ2-7; possibly TRBD1 for D (5 bases). Germline CDR1 and CDR2: MDHEN and SYDVKM. This CDR3 contains 11 residues. V lost 8 bases, J lost 5 bases, and 10 bases lay in between. Written as DNA, the CDR3 is TGTGCCAGCGGGGCTGACGACGAGCAGTACTTC. It encodes CASGADDEQYF.

This rearrangement joins TRBV27 to TRBJ2-1; TRBD2 matches 11 bases. With V trimmed by 6 bases and J by 7 bases, 8 bases remained unmatched. CDR3 size: 15 residues. The V gene's germline CDR1 is MNHEY and CDR2 SMNVEV (reference sequence). CDR3 coding DNA: TGTGCCAGCAGGACACCGACTAGCGGGACGAATGAGCAGTTCTTC. This sequence encodes CASRTPTSGTNEQFF.

The table lists this clone with a count of one. This chain uses TRBV29-1 with TRBJ2-1; D perhaps matches TRBD2 (6 bases). V lost 0 bases and J 11 bases, leaving 11 bases between the germline ends. The CDR3 is 12 amino acids. Germline V lookup: CDR1 SQVTM, CDR2 ANQGSEA. The CDR3 bases are TGCAGCGTTGAAGAGGAGGGACTGAAGCAGTTCTTC. Encoded protein: CSVEEEGLKQFF.

By share, this clone counts as medium-sized. V and J are TRBV5-1 and TRBJ2-5; TRBD2 agrees at 10 bases. Germline CDR1 reads SGHRS; CDR2 reads YFSETQ. Trimming took 0 bases from V and 5 from J; bases not matched to a gene: 7. The CDR3 is made up of 16 amino acids. CDR3 residues: CASSLVKASGSETQYF. For the CDR3, the DNA is TGCGCCAGCAGCTTGGTGAAGGCTAGCGGGAGCGAGACCCAGTACTTC.

The chain recombines TRBV29-1 with TRBJ2-3; tentatively, D is TRBD1 (6 bases). Trimming took off 1 base at V and 0 bases at J, with 14 bases between the two ends. CDR1 and CDR2 (germline): SQVTM, ANQGSEA. CDR3 size: 16 residues. The CDR3 protein is CSVEVVGQQSTDTQYF. The CDR3 bases are TGCAGCGTTGAAGTAGTAGGACAGCAAAGCACAGATACGCAGTATTTT.

This clone was recorded a few times. The J gene is TRBJ2-7, the V gene TRBV5-6; the match to TRBD2 covers 7 bases. CDR1 and CDR2 (germline): SGHDT, YYEEEE. CDR3 length equals 11 residues. V was clipped by 8 bases and J by 3 bases; unmatched bases: 2. CDR3 residues: CASQRGYEQYF. CDR3 coding DNA: TGTGCCAGTCAGCGGGGCTACGAGCAGTACTTC.

This clone came up a few times. This chain uses TRBV7-9 with TRBJ2-1, with TRBD1 identical over 7 bases. CDR1 is SEHNR, CDR2 FQNEAQ, per germline (reference sequence). The V gene end was trimmed by 8 bases and the J gene end by 5 bases; junction bases not matched to a gene: 6. This CDR3 comprises 13 residues. The CDR3 bases are TGTGCCAGCCGGTGGGGACAGCACAATGAGCAGTTCTTC. This encodes CASRWGQHNEQFF.